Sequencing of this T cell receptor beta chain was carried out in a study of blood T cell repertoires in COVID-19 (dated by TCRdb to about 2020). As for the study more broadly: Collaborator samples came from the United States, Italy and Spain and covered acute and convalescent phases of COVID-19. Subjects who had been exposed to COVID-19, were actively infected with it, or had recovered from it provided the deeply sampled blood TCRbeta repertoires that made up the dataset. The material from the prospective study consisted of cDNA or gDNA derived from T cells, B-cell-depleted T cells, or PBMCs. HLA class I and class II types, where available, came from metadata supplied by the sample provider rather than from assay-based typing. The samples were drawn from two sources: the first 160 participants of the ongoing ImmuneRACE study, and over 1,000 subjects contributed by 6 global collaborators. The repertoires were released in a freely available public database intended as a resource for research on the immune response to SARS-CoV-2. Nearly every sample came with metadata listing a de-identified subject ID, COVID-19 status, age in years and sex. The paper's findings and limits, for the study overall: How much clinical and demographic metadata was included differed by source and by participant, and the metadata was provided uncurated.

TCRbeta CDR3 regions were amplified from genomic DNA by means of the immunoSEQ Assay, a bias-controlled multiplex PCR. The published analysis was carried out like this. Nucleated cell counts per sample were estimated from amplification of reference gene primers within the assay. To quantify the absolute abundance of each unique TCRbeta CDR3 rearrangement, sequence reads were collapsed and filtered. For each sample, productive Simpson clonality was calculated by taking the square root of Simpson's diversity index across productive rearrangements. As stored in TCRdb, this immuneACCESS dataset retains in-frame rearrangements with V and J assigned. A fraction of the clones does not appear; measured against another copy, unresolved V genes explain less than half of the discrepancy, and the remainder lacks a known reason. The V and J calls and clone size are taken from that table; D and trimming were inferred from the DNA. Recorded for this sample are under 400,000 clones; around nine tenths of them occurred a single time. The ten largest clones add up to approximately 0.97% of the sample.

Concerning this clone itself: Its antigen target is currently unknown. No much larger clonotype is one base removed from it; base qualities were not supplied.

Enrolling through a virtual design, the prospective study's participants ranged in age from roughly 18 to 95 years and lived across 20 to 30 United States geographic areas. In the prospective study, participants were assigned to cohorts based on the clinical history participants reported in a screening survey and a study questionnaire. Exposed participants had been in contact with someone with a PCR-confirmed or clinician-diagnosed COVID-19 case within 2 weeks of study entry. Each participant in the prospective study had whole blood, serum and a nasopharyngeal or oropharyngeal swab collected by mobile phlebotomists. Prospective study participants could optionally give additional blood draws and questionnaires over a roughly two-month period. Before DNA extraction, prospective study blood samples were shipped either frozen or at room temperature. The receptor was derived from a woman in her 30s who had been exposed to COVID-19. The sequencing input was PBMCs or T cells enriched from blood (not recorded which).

In nucleotides, the sequence is TGTGCCAGCAGCCCTACTAGCGGCCGCACAGATACGCAGTATTTT. This yields the protein CASSPTSGRTDTQYF. The V and J genes are TRBV11-2 and TRBJ2-3; 8 nucleotides in the junction match TRBD2. V ends up 5 bases short and J 1 base short, with an unmatched junction base count of 5. From the cysteine through the phenylalanine, the CDR3 covers 15 amino acids. Only the CDR3 DNA is retained, 45 bases long and in frame from the first base. According to the germline V gene, CDR1 reads SGHAT and CDR2 reads FQNNGV.